This T cell receptor beta chain derives from a study of blood T cell repertoires in COVID-19. Study details: The origin of the acute and convalescent COVID-19 samples was the United States, Italy and Spain. Sample material is recorded as cDNA or gDNA derived from T cells, B-cell-depleted T cells, or PBMCs.

Per the original methods: Amplification of reference gene primers provided the estimated nucleated cell counts. Generated by immunoSEQ multiplex PCR, the TCRdb table keeps only in-frame clones and is missing some. V and J calls and clone size are as listed in that table; D and trimming were resolved from the DNA. The data contain approximately 210,000 clones, about 90% of them seen just once; the ten biggest clones take up approximately 1.2%. This clone occurred once. The source of this sequence is a man aged 25-45 years with acute or convalescent COVID-19. The material sequenced was peripheral blood.

The CDR3 region is CASSYSGSGPYEQYF. The DNA of the CDR3 is TGTGCCAGCAGTTACTCGGGTAGCGGGCCGTACGAGCAGTACTTC. The chain employs TRBV6-5 and TRBJ2-7; 7 bases match TRBD2. V was pared by 0 bases and J by 4 bases, with 6 bases of the junction left unmatched. The germline gives CDR1 MNHEY, CDR2 SVGAGI. The CDR3 extends over 15 amino acids.